This T cell receptor (beta chain) was recorded in a study of T cell responses to AZD1222 COVID-19 vaccine. Overall study findings and caveats: Spike-specific TCRs gained breadth and depth after people received two AZD1222 doses. There were vaccine-associated CD4 TCRs across spike, dominant at 160-218 and 743-854.

Method: immunoSEQ multiplex PCR; TCRdb's copy keeps in-frame clones and lacks some. This table holds about 170,000 clones, roughly nine tenths found once. A word on this clone: The antigen is undetermined.

Between the trimmed V and J ends, which lost 4 bases and 4 bases, there was a span of 10 bases. The CDR3 has 12 amino acids. The V gene's germline CDR1 is SQVTM and CDR2 ANQGSEA. Specimen: peripheral blood, collected on day 0 of AZD1222 vaccination. The receptor was derived from an adult in good health. V usage is TRBV29-1 and J usage is TRBJ1-1; D unresolved. For the CDR3, the DNA is TGCAGCGTTGTTCCCAGTTCCACTGAAGCTTTCTTT. It codes for CSVVPSSTEAFF.